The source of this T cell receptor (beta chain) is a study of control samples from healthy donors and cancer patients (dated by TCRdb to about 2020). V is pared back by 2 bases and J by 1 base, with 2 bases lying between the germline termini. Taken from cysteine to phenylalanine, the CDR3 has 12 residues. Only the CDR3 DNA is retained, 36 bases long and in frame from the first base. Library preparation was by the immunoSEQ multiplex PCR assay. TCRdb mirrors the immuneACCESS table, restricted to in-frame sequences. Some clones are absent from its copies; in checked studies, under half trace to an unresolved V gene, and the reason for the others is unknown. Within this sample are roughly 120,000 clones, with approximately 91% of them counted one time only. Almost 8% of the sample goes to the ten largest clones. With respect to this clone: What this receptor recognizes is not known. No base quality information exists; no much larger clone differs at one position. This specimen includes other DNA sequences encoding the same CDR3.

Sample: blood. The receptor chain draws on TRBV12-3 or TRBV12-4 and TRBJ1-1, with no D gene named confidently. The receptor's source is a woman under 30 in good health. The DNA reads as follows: TGTGCCAGCAGTTTAAGGAACACTGAAGCTTTCTTT. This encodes CASSLRNTEAFF.